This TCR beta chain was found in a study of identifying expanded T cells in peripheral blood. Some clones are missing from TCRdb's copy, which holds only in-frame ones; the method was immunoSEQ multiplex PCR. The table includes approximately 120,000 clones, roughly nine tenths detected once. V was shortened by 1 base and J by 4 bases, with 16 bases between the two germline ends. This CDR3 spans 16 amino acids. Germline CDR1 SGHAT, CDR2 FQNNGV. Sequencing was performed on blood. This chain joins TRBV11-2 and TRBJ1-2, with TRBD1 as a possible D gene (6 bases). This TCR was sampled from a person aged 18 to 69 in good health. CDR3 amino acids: CASSLAGGADFYGYTF. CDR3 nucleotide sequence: TGTGCCAGCAGCTTAGCGGGGGGGGCTGACTTCTATGGCTACACCTTC.